The T cell receptor beta chain under discussion was sequenced for a study of cytotoxic CD8 clonotypes in ibrutinib-treated CLL. Only in-frame clones appear in the TCRdb table, and some are missing; sequencing was by immunoSEQ multiplex PCR. The table includes some 160,000 clones, over 65% detected once. The length of the CDR3 is 14 residues. Trimming cost V 6 bases and J 5 bases; bases outside gene matches: 6. Germline values: CDR1 SEHNR, CDR2 FQNEAQ (reference sequence). The chain carries TRBV7-9 and TRBJ2-5; 10 bases agree with TRBD1. The input for sequencing was PBMCs, taken after 12 months of ibrutinib treatment. The receptor's source is a human donor with chronic lymphocytic leukemia. The CDR3 is CASSSTGGSETQYF. Here the CDR3 DNA reads TGTGCCAGCAGTTCGACAGGGGGCAGCGAGACCCAGTACTTC. Together with reference TRBV7-9 and TRBJ2-5, the CDR3 gives the full variable domain: DTGVSQNPRHKITKRGQNVTFRCDPISEHNRLYWYRQTLGQGPEFLTYFQNEAQLEKSRLLSDRFSAERPKGSFSTLEIQRTEQGDSAMYLCASSSTGGSETQYFGPGTRLLVL.